These 9 T cell receptor beta chains share one sample of origin, sequenced in a study of T-cell reconstitution after alpha-beta-depleted transplantation in children. Unique molecular identifiers were used in preparing the TCRbeta library. TCRdb processed the PCR reads anew with MiXCR; each CDR3 protein has one entry. Of hundreds of thousands of distinct CDR3 sequences in the sample, 13% were seen once. The material was PBMCs, mostly from graft donor cells, obtained 360 days after TCRalphabeta/CD19-depleted stem cell transplant. These receptors came from a male patient younger than 18 who had a stem cell transplant for acute myeloid leukemia, so the T cells may come from the graft donor.

The V and J genes are TRBV29-1 and TRBJ2-3; possibly TRBD2 for D (5 bases). CDR3 size: 12 residues. Trimming shortened V by 7 bases and J by 3 bases, and 11 bases separated the two germline ends. CDR1 is SQVTM and CDR2 is ANQGSEA in the germline V gene. CDR3 sequence (DNA): TGCAGCGCAAGGACTGCTACAGATACGCAGTATTTT. Translated, it gives CSARTATDTQYF.

This clonotype was counted a few times. The V and J genes are TRBV6-2 or TRBV6-3 and TRBJ2-7; 9 bases are shared with TRBD2. The CDR3 has 12 residues. V dropped 7 bases and J dropped 4; count of bases not matched to a gene: 2. Germline CDR1 reads MNHEY; CDR2 reads SVGEGT. The CDR3: CASTGLAYEQYF. In DNA, the CDR3 is TGTGCCAGCACCGGACTAGCGTACGAGCAGTACTTC.

The genes are TRBV29-1 and TRBJ1-2, with a tentative D call TRBD1 (5 bases). Germline V CDR1 and CDR2: SQVTM, ANQGSEA. CDR3 size: 11 residues. CDR3 residues: CTTGTDGGYTF. DNA for the CDR3: TGCACCACCGGGACCGATGGTGGCTACACCTTC.

This clonotype has just a few counts. The chain joins TRBV25-1 to TRBJ1-2; D perhaps matches TRBD1 (6 bases). Trimming pared 6 bases from V and 10 bases from J, leaving 12 bases between. Germline values: CDR1 MGHDK, CDR2 SYGVNS. The CDR3 extends over 11 amino acids. CDR3 region: CASSRTAIYTF. In DNA, the CDR3 is TGTGCCAGCAGCCGGACAGCTATCTACACCTTC.

This clonotype came up many times. The V gene is TRBV29-1, the J gene TRBJ2-7; D might be TRBD1 or TRBD2, each matching 5 bases. Trimming shortened V by 5 bases and J by 0 bases, and 17 bases separated the two germline ends. The CDR3 is made up of 15 amino acids. Germline loops: CDR1 SQVTM, CDR2 ANQGSEA. CDR3 protein: CSVTLQAGSSYEQYF. The CDR3 DNA is TGCAGCGTTACCCTCCAGGCAGGGAGCTCCTACGAGCAGTACTTC.

This clonotype was seen a handful of times. The chain recombines TRBV24-1 with TRBJ2-7; 9 bases line up with TRBD1. V lost 5 bases to trimming and J lost 4 bases; unmatched junction nucleotides: 5. Germline assignment: CDR1 KGHDR and CDR2 SFDVKD. The CDR3 sequence is 14 residues long. This CDR3 is CATSVGGTGYEQYF. The CDR3 DNA sequence: TGTGCCACCAGTGTCGGGGGGACAGGGTACGAGCAGTACTTC.

J is TRBJ1-1 and V is TRBV12-5; D uncertain. CDR1 is LGHNT, CDR2 FRNRAP, per germline. There are 12 residues in the CDR3. Trimming took 4 bases from V and 8 from J, leaving 11 bases between them. The CDR3 DNA reads TGTGCTAGTGGTTGGACGGGAATGGAAGCTTTCTTT. Amino acids: CASGWTGMEAFF. Drawing the rest from reference TRBV12-5 and TRBJ1-1, the complete variable domain is DARVTQTPRHKVTEMGQEVTMRCQPILGHNTVFWYRQTMMQGLELLAYFRNRAPLDDSGMPKDRFSAEMPDATLATLKIQPSEPRDSAVYFCASGWTGMEAFFGQGTRLTVV.

This clonotype appeared a few times. V usage is TRBV12-3 or TRBV12-4 and J usage is TRBJ2-3; 7 nucleotides align to TRBD2. The CDR3 length is 14 residues. Trimming removed 2 bases from V and 4 bases from J; junction bases left unmatched: 3. The CDR3 DNA reads as TGTGCCAGCAGTTTACCCCGGGAGGCAGATACGCAGTATTTT. Translation: CASSLPREADTQYF.

This clonotype occurred a few times. This chain links TRBV12-3 or TRBV12-4 with TRBJ2-3; D gene unclear. V was cut by 7 bases and J by 6 bases, with 14 bases left in between. The CDR3 contains 13 residues. DNA for the CDR3: TGTGCCAGCAATCGTTTAGTGGCCGATACGCAGTATTTT. This codes for CASNRLVADTQYF.